Below, one T cell receptor beta chain is given with its context. The data belong to a study of long-term antiretroviral therapy in people with HIV. A v3.0 immunoSEQ assay was performed at survey level. Assay used: immunoSEQ multiplex PCR; TCRdb lists only in-frame clones, some missing. Found here are about 33,000 clones, 95% to 96% of them singletons; the top ten hold under 3%. The clonotype comes from a man in his thirties or forties with HIV. The input for sequencing was unsorted PBMCs, taken around 6.6 years after starting antiretroviral therapy.

Written as DNA, the CDR3 is TGTGCCAGCAGTTTTTCGGTGGGAGAGACCCAGTACTTC. Translated, it gives CASSFSVGETQYF. V and J are TRBV27 and TRBJ2-5, with D hard to call. Germline V gene data show CDR1 as MNHEY and CDR2 as SMNVEV (reference sequence). CDR3 size: 13 residues. V shed 3 bases and J shed 4 bases, with 9 bases lying between them.